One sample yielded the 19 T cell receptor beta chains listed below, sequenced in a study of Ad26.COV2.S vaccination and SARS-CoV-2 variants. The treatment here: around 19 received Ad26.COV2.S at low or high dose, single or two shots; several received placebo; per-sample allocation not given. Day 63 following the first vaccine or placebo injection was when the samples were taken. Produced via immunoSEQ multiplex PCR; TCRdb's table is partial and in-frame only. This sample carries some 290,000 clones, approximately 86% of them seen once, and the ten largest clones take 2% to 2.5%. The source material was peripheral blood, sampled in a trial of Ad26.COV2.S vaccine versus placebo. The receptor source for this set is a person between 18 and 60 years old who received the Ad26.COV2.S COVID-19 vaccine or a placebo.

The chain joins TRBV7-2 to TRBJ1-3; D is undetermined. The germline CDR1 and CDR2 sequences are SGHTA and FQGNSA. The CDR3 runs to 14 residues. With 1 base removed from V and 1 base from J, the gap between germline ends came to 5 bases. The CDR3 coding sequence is TGTGCCAGCAGCTTAGGACGATCTGGAAACACCATATATTTT. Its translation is CASSLGRSGNTIYF.

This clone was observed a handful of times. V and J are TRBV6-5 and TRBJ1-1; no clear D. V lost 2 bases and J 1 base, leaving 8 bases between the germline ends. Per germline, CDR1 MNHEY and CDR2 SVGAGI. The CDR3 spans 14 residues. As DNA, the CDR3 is TGTGCCAGCAGTTACGGACTGGCGAACACTGAAGCTTTCTTT. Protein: CASSYGLANTEAFF.

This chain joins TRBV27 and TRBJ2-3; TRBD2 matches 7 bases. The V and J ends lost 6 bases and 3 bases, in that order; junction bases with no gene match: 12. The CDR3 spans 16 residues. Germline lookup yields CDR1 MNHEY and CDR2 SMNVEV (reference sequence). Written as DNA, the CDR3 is TGTGCCAGCAGCGCCAGGTCGGGGGGTTTTACAGATACGCAGTATTTT. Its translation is CASSARSGGFTDTQYF.

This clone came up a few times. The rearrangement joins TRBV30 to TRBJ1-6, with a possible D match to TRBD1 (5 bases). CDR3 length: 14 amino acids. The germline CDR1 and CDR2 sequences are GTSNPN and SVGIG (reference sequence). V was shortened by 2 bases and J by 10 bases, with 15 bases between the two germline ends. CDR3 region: CAWSRGGAGSPLHF. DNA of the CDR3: TGTGCCTGGAGTCGGGGAGGGGCCGGATCACCCCTCCACTTT. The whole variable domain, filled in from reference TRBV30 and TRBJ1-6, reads SQTIHQWPATLVQPVGSPLSLECTVEGTSNPNLYWYRQAAGRGLQLLFYSVGIGQISSEVPQNLSASRPQDRQFILSSKKLLLSDSGFYLCAWSRGGAGSPLHFGNGTRLTVT.

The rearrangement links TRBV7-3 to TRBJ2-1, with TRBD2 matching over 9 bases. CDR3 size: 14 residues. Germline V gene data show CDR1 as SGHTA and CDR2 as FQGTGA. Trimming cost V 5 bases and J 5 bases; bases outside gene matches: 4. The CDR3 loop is CASSPGLAHNEQFF. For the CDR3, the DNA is TGTGCCAGCAGCCCCGGACTAGCGCACAATGAGCAGTTCTTC.

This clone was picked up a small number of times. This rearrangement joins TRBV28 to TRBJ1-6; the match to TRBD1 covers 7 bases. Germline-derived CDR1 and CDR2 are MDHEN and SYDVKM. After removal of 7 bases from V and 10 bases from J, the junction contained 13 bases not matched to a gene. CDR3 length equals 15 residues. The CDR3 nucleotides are TGTGCCAGCACTACTCCGGACAGGCGAAGGTCACCCCTCCACTTT. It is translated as CASTTPDRRRSPLHF.

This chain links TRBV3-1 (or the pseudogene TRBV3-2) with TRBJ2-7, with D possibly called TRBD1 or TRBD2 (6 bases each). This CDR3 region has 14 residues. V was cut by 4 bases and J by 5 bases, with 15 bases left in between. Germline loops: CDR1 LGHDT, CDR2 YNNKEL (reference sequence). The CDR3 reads CASSLRLGGHEQYF. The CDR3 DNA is TGTGCCAGCAGCCTAAGATTGGGGGGCCACGAGCAGTACTTC.

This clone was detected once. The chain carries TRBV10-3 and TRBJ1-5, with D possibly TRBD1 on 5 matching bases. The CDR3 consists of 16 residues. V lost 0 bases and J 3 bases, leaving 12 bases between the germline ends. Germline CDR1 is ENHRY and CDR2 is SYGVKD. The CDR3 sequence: CAISESLGGANQPQHF. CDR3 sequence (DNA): TGTGCCATCAGTGAGTCGTTGGGAGGGGCCAATCAGCCCCAGCATTTT.

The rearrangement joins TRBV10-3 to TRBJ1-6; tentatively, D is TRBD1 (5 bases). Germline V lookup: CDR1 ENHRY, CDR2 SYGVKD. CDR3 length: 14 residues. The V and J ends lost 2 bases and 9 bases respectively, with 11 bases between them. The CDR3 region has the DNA TGTGCCATCAGTGAGGGCAGGGAGACTTCACCCCTCCACTTT. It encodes CAISEGRETSPLHF.

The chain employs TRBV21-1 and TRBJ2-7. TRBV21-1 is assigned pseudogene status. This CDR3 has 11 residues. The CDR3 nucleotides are TGTGCCAGCAGGGAATCGGAAAACGAGTACTTC. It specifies CASRESENEYF.

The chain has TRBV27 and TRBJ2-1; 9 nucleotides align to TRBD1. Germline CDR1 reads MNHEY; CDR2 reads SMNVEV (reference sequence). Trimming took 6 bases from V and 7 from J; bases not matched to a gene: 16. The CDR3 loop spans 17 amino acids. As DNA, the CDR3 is TGTGCCAGCAGCCCCAGACAGGGGGGACGATTAGGGAATGAGCAGTTCTTC. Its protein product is CASSPRQGGRLGNEQFF.

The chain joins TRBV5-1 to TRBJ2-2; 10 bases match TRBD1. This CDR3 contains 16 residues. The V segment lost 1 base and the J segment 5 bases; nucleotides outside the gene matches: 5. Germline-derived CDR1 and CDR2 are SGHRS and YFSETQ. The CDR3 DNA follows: TGCGCCAGCAGCTTGAGGGCGGACAGGGGGACCGGGGAGCTGTTTTTT. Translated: CASSLRADRGTGELFF. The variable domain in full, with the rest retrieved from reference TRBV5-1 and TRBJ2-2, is KAGVTQTPRYLIKTRGQQVTLSCSPISGHRSVSWYQQTPGQGLQFLFEYFSETQRNKGNFPGRFSGRQFSNSRSEMNVSTLELGDSALYLCASSLRADRGTGELFFGEGSRLTVL.

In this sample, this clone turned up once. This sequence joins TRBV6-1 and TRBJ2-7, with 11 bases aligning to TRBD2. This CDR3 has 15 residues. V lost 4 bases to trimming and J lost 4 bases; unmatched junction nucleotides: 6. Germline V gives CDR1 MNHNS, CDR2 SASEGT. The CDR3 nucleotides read TGTGCCAGCAGTGTAGCGGGGGGGCAGATGTACGAGCAGTACTTC. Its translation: CASSVAGGQMYEQYF.

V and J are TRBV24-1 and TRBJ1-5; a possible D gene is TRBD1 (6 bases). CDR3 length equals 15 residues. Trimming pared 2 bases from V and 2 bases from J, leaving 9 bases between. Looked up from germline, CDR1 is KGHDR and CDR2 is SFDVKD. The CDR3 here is CATSDSGEGNQPQHF. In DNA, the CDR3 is TGTGCCACCAGTGATTCAGGGGAAGGCAATCAGCCCCAGCATTTT.

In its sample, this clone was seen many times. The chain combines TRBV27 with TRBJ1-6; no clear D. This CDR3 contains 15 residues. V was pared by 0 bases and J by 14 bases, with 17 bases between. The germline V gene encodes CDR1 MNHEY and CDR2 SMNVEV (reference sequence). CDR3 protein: CASSLSGPPFGSLHF. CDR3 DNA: TGTGCCAGCAGTTTATCTGGGCCGCCCTTTGGTTCCCTCCACTTT.

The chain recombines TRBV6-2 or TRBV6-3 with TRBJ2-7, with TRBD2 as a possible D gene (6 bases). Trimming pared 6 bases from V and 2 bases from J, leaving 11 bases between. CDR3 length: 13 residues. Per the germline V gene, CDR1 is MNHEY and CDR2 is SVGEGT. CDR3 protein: CASSRDSAYEQYF. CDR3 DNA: TGTGCCAGCAGCCGGGACTCAGCCTACGAGCAGTACTTC.

In nucleotides, the CDR3 is TGTGCCAGCAGTTCTCAGGGGGGATCTTACAATGAGCAGTTCTTC. This translates into CASSSQGGSYNEQFF. V usage is TRBV6-5 and J usage is TRBJ2-1; possible D gene TRBD1, 7 bases. Germline V gene lookup returns CDR1 MNHEY and CDR2 SVGAGI. This CDR3 comprises 15 residues. Trimming cost V 4 bases and J 4 bases, with 14 bases left between them.

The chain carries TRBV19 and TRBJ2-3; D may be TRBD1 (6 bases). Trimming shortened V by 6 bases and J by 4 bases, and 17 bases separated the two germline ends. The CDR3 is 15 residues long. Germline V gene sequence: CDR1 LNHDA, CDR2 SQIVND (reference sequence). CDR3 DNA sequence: TGTGCCAGTAGCCACGGACAGAGTCCTCCAGATACGCAGTATTTT. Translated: CASSHGQSPPDTQYF. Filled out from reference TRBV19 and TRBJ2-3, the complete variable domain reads DGGITQSPKYLFRKEGQNVTLSCEQNLNHDAMYWYRQDPGQGLRLIYYSQIVNDFQKGDIAEGYSVSREKKESFPLTVTSAQKNPTAFYLCASSHGQSPPDTQYFGPGTRLTVL.

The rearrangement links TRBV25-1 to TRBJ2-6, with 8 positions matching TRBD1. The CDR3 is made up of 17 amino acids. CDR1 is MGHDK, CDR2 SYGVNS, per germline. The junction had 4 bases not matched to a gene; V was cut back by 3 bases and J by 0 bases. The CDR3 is CASSEYRGTSGANVLTF. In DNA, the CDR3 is TGTGCCAGCAGTGAGTACAGGGGGACCTCTGGGGCCAACGTCCTGACTTTC.